This T cell receptor beta chain appears in the sequencing data of a study of blood T cell repertoires in COVID-19. Overall study context: Acute-phase and convalescent COVID-19 samples originated in the United States, Italy and Spain. In each case, the material was cDNA or gDNA derived from T cells, B-cell-depleted T cells, or PBMCs.

Original handling: Estimates of nucleated cell counts were drawn from the amplification of reference gene primers. Libraries were prepared by immunoSEQ multiplex PCR; TCRdb keeps only in-frame clonotypes and omits some of them. V and J calls and clone size are given by that table; D and trimming were obtained from the DNA. Among a few hundred thousand clones listed, almost 90% were seen once. Only a few counts were recorded for this clone. The CDR3 extends over 15 amino acids. In germline, CDR1 is MGHRA, CDR2 YSYEKL. Losses at the gene ends were 4 bases for V and 6 bases for J; bases not matched to a gene: 7. Followed over time, Seattle patients had been enrolled while infection was active.

This receptor was taken from a woman between 35 and 50 years old with COVID-19, enrolled during active disease. Input material: peripheral blood. J is TRBJ1-5 and V is TRBV4-1; 9 bases agree with TRBD1. The CDR3: CASSPTIQGAQPQHF. Written as DNA, the CDR3 is TGCGCCAGCAGCCCTACTATACAGGGGGCTCAGCCCCAGCATTTT.